This T cell receptor beta chain appears in the sequencing data of a study of CD8 T cells in Susac syndrome. The RNA input was about 0.5 to 1 ug, and it was reverse transcribed with random hexamers. The amplification used immunoSEQ multiplex PCR on TCR beta CDR3; it spanned 54 Vbeta and 13 Jbeta. TCRdb recomputed calls from the immunoSEQ multiplex PCR reads with MiXCR, one row per CDR3 protein. The sample yields about 89,000 distinct CDR3 sequences, around 93% seen once. Germline CDR1 reads LNHNV; CDR2 reads YYDKDF (reference sequence). The CDR3 is made up of 15 amino acids. V lost 0 bases, J lost 4 bases, and 2 bases stayed unmatched. From blood CD8+ and CD4+ T cells, the TCR beta chain was sequenced. Controls matched for age and sex were healthy donors. TEMRA cells were FACS-enriched, while CD8+ and CD4+ T cells were negatively isolated.

What was sequenced was CD8+ T cells from PBMCs. The source is a human donor in good health. V and J are TRBV15 and TRBJ2-3; 9 nucleotides match TRBD2. The CDR3 DNA is TGTGCCACCAGCAGAGAACGCGGGGGGGCAGATACGCAGTATTTT. It codes for CATSRERGGADTQYF.